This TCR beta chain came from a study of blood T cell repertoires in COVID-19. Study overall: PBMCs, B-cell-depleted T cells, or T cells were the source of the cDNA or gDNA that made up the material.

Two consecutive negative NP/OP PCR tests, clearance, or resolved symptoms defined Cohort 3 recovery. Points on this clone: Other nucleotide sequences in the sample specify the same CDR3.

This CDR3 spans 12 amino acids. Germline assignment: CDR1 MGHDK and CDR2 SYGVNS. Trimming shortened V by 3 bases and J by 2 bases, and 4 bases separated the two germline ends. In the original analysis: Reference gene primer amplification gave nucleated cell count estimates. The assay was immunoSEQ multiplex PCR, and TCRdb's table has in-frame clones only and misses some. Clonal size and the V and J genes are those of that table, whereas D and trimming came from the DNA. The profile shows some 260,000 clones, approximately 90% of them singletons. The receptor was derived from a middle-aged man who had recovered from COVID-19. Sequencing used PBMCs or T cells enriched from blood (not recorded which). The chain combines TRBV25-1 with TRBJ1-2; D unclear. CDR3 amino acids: CASSDQNYGYTF. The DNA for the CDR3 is TGTGCCAGCAGTGACCAAAACTATGGCTACACCTTC.